This T cell receptor beta chain came from a study of identifying expanded T cells in peripheral blood. During the collection period, no donor immune events like infections were recorded. This CDR3 has 13 residues. Germline V gives CDR1 SEHNR, CDR2 FQNEAQ (reference sequence). Deletions cut 1 base from V and 6 bases from J, with 9 bases between. Profiling relied on immunoSEQ multiplex PCR, and the TCRdb table lists in-frame clones only, not all of them. The repertoire has roughly 82,000 clones, approximately 84% of them found once; the top ten carry 15% to 20%. Sequencing input: blood. The TCR was taken from a person aged 18 to 70 in good health. The V call is TRBV7-9, the J call TRBJ1-1; D may be TRBD1 (6 bases). This CDR3 reads CASSLGGASEAFF. CDR3 in DNA: TGTGCCAGCAGCTTAGGGGGGGCTTCTGAAGCTTTCTTT.